The 23 T cell receptor beta chains given below trace back to one sample, sequenced in a study of T cell repertoires in cytomegalovirus infection (dated 2019 in TCRdb). Interpreted using the paper, the treatment or condition label stands for: in vitro stimulation with specific CMV peptide epitopes to enrich CMV-specific T cells. The run used an Illumina HiSeq 1500. TCRdb redid the processing of the public reads, applying fastp at Q25 and MiXCR, and retained in-frame beta chains. Entries that share a CDR3 protein sequence are merged under the most common genes and DNA. The sample yields about 570,000 distinct CDR3 sequences; roughly 42% were counted once. The ten biggest clones cover more than 40% of the sample. Their antigens are not known. Sequences were derived from cultured PBMCs, sampled from culture after CMV antigen stimulation. These receptors were obtained from a human donor in good health (CMV status not recorded). Some clones in this sample may be carry-over from other donors' samples.

The chain couples TRBV7-2 to TRBJ2-5; D is uncertain. Trimming left V 2 bases short and J 4 bases short, with 8 bases between. Germline V lookup: CDR1 SGHTA, CDR2 FQGNSA. CDR3 length: 13 amino acids. The CDR3: CASSLNKGETQYF. CDR3 DNA: TGTGCCAGCAGCTTAAACAAGGGAGAGACCCAGTACTTC.

The V and J genes are TRBV4-1 and TRBJ1-4; D not certain. CDR3 length equals 16 residues. V was trimmed by 2 bases and J by 1 base, leaving 11 bases between them. Germline values: CDR1 MGHRA, CDR2 YSYEKL. CDR3 coding DNA: TGCGCCAGCAGCCAACCGTACCGGGGAACTAATGAAAAACTGTTTTTT. Amino acid sequence: CASSQPYRGTNEKLFF.

The chain combines TRBV6-1 with TRBJ1-5; 8 nucleotides agree with TRBD1. V shed 6 bases and J 5 bases; nucleotides not matched to a gene: 6. CDR1 is MNHNS and CDR2 is SASEGT in the germline V gene. There are 14 residues in the CDR3. CDR3 amino acids: CASRGQGWDQPQHF. CDR3 in DNA: TGTGCCAGCAGAGGACAGGGTTGGGATCAGCCCCAGCATTTT.

The gene calls are TRBV7-4 and TRBJ2-2, with a possible D match to TRBD2 (5 bases). Trimming shortened V by 3 bases and J by 3 bases, and 11 bases separated the two germline ends. The CDR3 runs 15 residues. From germline, CDR1 is SGHVT and CDR2 SQSDAQ. This CDR3 is CASSLSGLDTGELFF. CDR3 nucleotides: TGTGCCAGCAGCTTGAGCGGATTGGACACCGGGGAGCTGTTTTTT.

The gene calls are TRBV7-8 and TRBJ2-1, with D unresolved. This CDR3 has 14 residues. The germline V gene has CDR1 SGHVS and CDR2 FQNEAQ. V was trimmed by 5 bases and J by 8 bases, leaving 16 bases between them. The CDR3 nucleotides are TGTGCCAGCAGCCCCCCCCCTATCAGGTATGAGCAGTTCTTC. It yields the protein CASSPPPIRYEQFF.

This clonotype has at least ten counts. The chain recombines TRBV7-2 with TRBJ2-3, with D perhaps TRBD2 (6 bases). V was clipped by 1 base and J by 4 bases, with 15 bases between them. This CDR3 has 16 residues. CDR1 and CDR2 (germline): SGHTA, FQGNSA. The CDR3, as DNA: TGTGCCAGCAGCTTAGTCTCCGCGGGGTGGGCAGATACGCAGTATTTT. It specifies CASSLVSAGWADTQYF. Using reference TRBV7-2 and TRBJ2-3 for the parts outside the CDR3, the full variable domain is GAGVSQSPSNKVTEKGKDVELRCDPISGHTALYWYRQSLGQGLEFLIYFQGNSAPDKSGLPSDRFSAERTGGSVSTLTIQRTQQEDSAVYLCASSLVSAGWADTQYFGPGTRLTVL.

The chain is built from TRBV6-1 and TRBJ2-7; no reliable D call. Trimming removed 4 bases from V and 3 bases from J, with 13 bases in between. The CDR3 extends over 14 amino acids. Per the germline V gene, CDR1 is MNHNS and CDR2 is SASEGT. The CDR3, as DNA: TGTGCCAGCAGTGCCCTCAGGAACAACTACGAGCAGTACTTC. It specifies CASSALRNNYEQYF.

This clonotype was detected only a few times. The chain has TRBV7-2 and TRBJ2-7; 8 bases match TRBD1. With 2 bases clipped from V and 3 bases from J, the junction kept 6 bases outside the gene matches. CDR1 SGHTA and CDR2 FQGNSA come from the germline V gene. The CDR3 consists of 15 residues. CDR3 residues: CASSLQGAQDYEQYF. As DNA, the CDR3 is TGTGCCAGCAGCTTACAGGGGGCCCAAGACTACGAGCAGTACTTC. The variable domain in full, completed from reference TRBV7-2 and TRBJ2-7, reads GAGVSQSPSNKVTEKGKDVELRCDPISGHTALYWYRQSLGQGLEFLIYFQGNSAPDKSGLPSDRFSAERTGGSVSTLTIQRTQQEDSAVYLCASSLQGAQDYEQYFGPGTRLTVT.

The chain has TRBV4-2 and TRBJ2-5; 10 nucleotides match TRBD1. V was pared by 0 bases and J by 5 bases, with 9 bases of the junction left unmatched. The CDR3 is 17 amino acids. CDR1 is LGHNA and CDR2 is YNFKEQ in the germline V gene. The CDR3 region is CASSQETDRGQGETQYF. The CDR3 coding sequence is TGTGCCAGCAGCCAAGAGACCGACAGGGGGCAGGGGGAGACCCAGTACTTC.

This clonotype was picked up a small number of times. The rearrangement uses TRBV12-3 or TRBV12-4 and TRBJ2-2; D is unresolved. Trimming removed 6 bases at V and 3 bases at J, with 5 bases between. The CDR3 totals 12 residues. The CDR3 region has the DNA TGTGCCAGCAGATATCACACCGGGGAGCTGTTTTTT. Its protein product is CASRYHTGELFF.

The table lists this clonotype with a few counts. The chain employs TRBV2 and TRBJ2-7; D possibly matches TRBD1 or TRBD2 (5 bases each). The CDR3 runs to 15 residues. The ends were cut back, 4 bases at V and 2 bases at J, with 15 bases in the middle. The germline V gene encodes CDR1 SNHLY and CDR2 FYNNEI. The chain's CDR3 is CASSAARDRTYEQYF. The CDR3 region has the DNA TGTGCCAGCAGTGCAGCTAGGGACCGAACCTACGAGCAGTACTTC.

The rearrangement links TRBV5-1 to TRBJ1-4; possibly TRBD1 for D (5 bases). V lost 4 bases, J lost 8 bases, and 15 bases lay in between. Per the germline V gene, CDR1 is SGHRS and CDR2 is YFSETQ. The CDR3 is 14 amino acids. The CDR3 loop reads CASSVRSGTEKLFF. The CDR3 DNA reads as TGCGCCAGCAGCGTCCGGTCGGGGACCGAAAAACTGTTTTTT. Looking up the rest from reference TRBV5-1 and TRBJ1-4 gives the full variable domain: KAGVTQTPRYLIKTRGQQVTLSCSPISGHRSVSWYQQTPGQGLQFLFEYFSETQRNKGNFPGRFSGRQFSNSRSEMNVSTLELGDSALYLCASSVRSGTEKLFFGSGTQLSVL.

V and J are TRBV6-1 and TRBJ2-7; the match to TRBD1 covers 10 bases. This CDR3 has 14 amino acids. J gave up 5 bases and V 8 bases, and 9 bases lay outside the gene matches. Germline V gene data show CDR1 as MNHNS and CDR2 as SASEGT. CDR3 sequence (DNA): TGTGCCAGCGAGACCGGGACAGGGGTCCACGAGCAGTACTTC. Encoded protein: CASETGTGVHEQYF.

This clonotype was detected a few times. The V and J genes are TRBV29-1 and TRBJ1-1, with TRBD1 identical over 11 bases. The CDR3 extends over 16 amino acids. Germline CDR1 and CDR2: SQVTM and ANQGSEA. CDR3 protein: CSEQRRTGGWNTEAFF. The CDR3 DNA sequence: TGCAGTGAACAACGTCGGACAGGGGGCTGGAACACTGAAGCTTTCTTT.

This clonotype was observed a few times. V is TRBV7-2 and J is TRBJ1-4; no definite D call. Germline-derived CDR1 and CDR2 are SGHTA and FQGNSA. V lost 1 base, J lost 5 bases, and 8 bases lay in between. This CDR3 contains 14 residues. CDR3 sequence: CASSLDAFNEKLFF. The CDR3 coding sequence is TGTGCCAGCAGCTTAGATGCCTTCAATGAAAAACTGTTTTTT.

This clonotype came up a few times. This chain joins TRBV12-3 or TRBV12-4 and TRBJ2-7; 7 bases are shared with TRBD1. The CDR3 spans 14 residues. J lost 4 bases, V lost 5 bases, and 8 bases had no gene match. CDR3 sequence (DNA): TGTGCCAGCAGTCTCGGACAGGACGGATACGAGCAGTACTTC. The encoded protein is CASSLGQDGYEQYF.

This clonotype has at least ten counts. The rearrangement uses TRBV11-2 and TRBJ1-4; D call uncertain. Per germline, CDR1 SGHAT and CDR2 FQNNGV. The V gene lost 5 bases and the J gene lost 10 bases, with 17 bases spanning the gap. The CDR3 contains 14 residues. The CDR3 nucleotides read TGTGCCAGCAGCCTGGACTCAGCATTTGGAAAACTGTTTTTT. This encodes CASSLDSAFGKLFF.

The rearrangement links TRBV7-2 to TRBJ1-1, with D unclear. Trimming pared 1 base from V and 11 bases from J, leaving 14 bases between. The CDR3 runs to 13 residues. Germline CDR1 reads SGHTA; CDR2 reads FQGNSA. CDR3 protein: CASSLVVAGLAFF. The CDR3 DNA reads TGTGCCAGCAGCTTAGTTGTTGCGGGTTTGGCTTTCTTT.

This clonotype has just a few counts. This rearrangement joins TRBV6-1 to TRBJ2-7; no firm D call. This CDR3 is built from 12 residues. Germline CDR1 is MNHNS and CDR2 is SASEGT. The V end lost 4 bases, the J end lost 2 bases, and 6 bases lay between the germline ends. CDR3 in amino acids: CASSAPTYEQYF. DNA for the CDR3: TGTGCCAGCAGTGCACCTACCTACGAGCAGTACTTC.

The sample holds one count of this clonotype. The V call is TRBV4-3, the J call TRBJ2-7; 10 nucleotides match TRBD1. J lost 0 bases, V lost 1 base, and 0 bases had no gene match. The CDR3 extends over 15 amino acids. Germline V gives CDR1 LGHNA, CDR2 YSLEER. CDR3 protein: CASSQGQGASYEQYF. CDR3 coding DNA: TGCGCCAGCAGCCAAGGACAGGGGGCCTCCTACGAGCAGTACTTC.

The gene calls are TRBV20-1 and TRBJ2-3, with D unclear. CDR3 size: 18 residues. V dropped 0 bases and J dropped 1 base, with 20 bases sitting between them. CDR1 is DFQATT and CDR2 is SNEGSKA in the germline V gene (reference sequence). The CDR3 DNA follows: TGCAGTGCTAGAGACCCAGCGCTTGTCGGGCTTGGCACAGATACGCAGTATTTT. Its translation is CSARDPALVGLGTDTQYF.

The rearrangement uses TRBV6-5 and TRBJ1-1; possible D gene TRBD1, 5 bases. CDR3 length: 13 amino acids. In germline, CDR1 is MNHEY, CDR2 SVGAGI. V lost 6 bases and J lost 3, with 11 bases in between. The DNA for the CDR3 is TGTGCCAGCAGGAGGGGAAGGGACACTGAAGCTTTCTTT. Translated: CASRRGRDTEAFF.

The chain carries TRBV12-3 or TRBV12-4 and TRBJ2-7, with D perhaps given as TRBD1 or TRBD2 (5 bases each). The CDR3 totals 15 residues. Trimming shortened V by 3 bases and J by 9 bases, and 21 bases separated the two germline ends. As DNA, the CDR3 is TGTGCCAGCAGTTTCCGTACAGCTGGGGGAAACGGGCAGTACTTC. It yields the protein CASSFRTAGGNGQYF.